What follows are 21 T cell receptor beta chains derived from one specimen sequenced in a study of blood T cell repertoires in COVID-19. Sequenced by immunoSEQ multiplex PCR; TCRdb stores in-frame clones only, minus some. This table has around 83,000 clones, around 87% appearing once. Sequencing was carried out using peripheral blood. The source of these receptors is a man of 80 years or more with active or convalescent COVID-19.

The rearrangement links TRBV19 to TRBJ2-1, with 9 bases matching TRBD2. J gave up 3 bases and V 8 bases, and 5 bases lay outside the gene matches. The length of the CDR3 is 14 residues. The V gene's germline CDR1 is LNHDA and CDR2 SQIVND (reference sequence). DNA of the CDR3: TGTGCCAGTGGGCTAGCGGGAAGCTACAATGAGCAGTTCTTC. Its translation is CASGLAGSYNEQFF.

The chain recombines TRBV7-2 with TRBJ1-2; 10 nucleotides align to TRBD1. The germline CDR1 and CDR2 sequences are SGHTA and FQGNSA. The CDR3 has 14 residues. Trimming took 3 bases from V and 8 from J; bases not matched to a gene: 6. CDR3 sequence (DNA): TGTGCCAGCAGCTTCCGGGACAGGGGAAACGGCTACACCTTC. It is translated as CASSFRDRGNGYTF. The entire variable domain, with the rest obtained from reference TRBV7-2 and TRBJ1-2, is as follows: GAGVSQSPSNKVTEKGKDVELRCDPISGHTALYWYRQSLGQGLEFLIYFQGNSAPDKSGLPSDRFSAERTGGSVSTLTIQRTQQEDSAVYLCASSFRDRGNGYTFGSGTRLTVV.

The chain recombines TRBV10-2 with TRBJ2-1; TRBD1 matches 8 bases. Germline V gives CDR1 WSHSY, CDR2 SAAADI. CDR3 length: 13 residues. With V trimmed by 6 bases and J by 5 bases, 3 bases remained unmatched. CDR3 sequence (DNA): TGCGCCAGCAGCAGACAGGGGAACAATGAGCAGTTCTTC. Translation: CASSRQGNNEQFF.

This chain joins TRBV5-1 and TRBJ2-2; 9 nucleotides agree with TRBD1. Germline V lookup: CDR1 SGHRS, CDR2 YFSETQ. The CDR3 extends over 15 amino acids. Losses at the gene ends were 4 bases for V and 5 bases for J; bases not matched to a gene: 6. CDR3 in DNA: TGCGCCAGCAGCATCGGGACAGGGTGGACCGGGGAGCTGTTTTTT. The encoded protein is CASSIGTGWTGELFF. The variable domain in full, with the rest retrieved from reference TRBV5-1 and TRBJ2-2, is KAGVTQTPRYLIKTRGQQVTLSCSPISGHRSVSWYQQTPGQGLQFLFEYFSETQRNKGNFPGRFSGRQFSNSRSEMNVSTLELGDSALYLCASSIGTGWTGELFFGEGSRLTVL.

The V and J genes are TRBV5-5 and TRBJ2-3; 9 nucleotides match TRBD2. Per the germline V gene, CDR1 is SGHKS and CDR2 is YYEKEE (reference sequence). The CDR3 sequence is 16 residues long. V trimming: 1 base; J trimming: 0 bases; junction bases outside the gene matches: 3. DNA of the CDR3: TGTGCCAGCAGCTTGCCTAGCGGGGCTAGCACAGATACGCAGTATTTT. The encoded protein is CASSLPSGASTDTQYF.

This clone was seen just once. The rearrangement uses TRBV6-2 or TRBV6-3 and TRBJ2-3; a possible D gene is TRBD2 (6 bases). CDR1 is MNHEY and CDR2 is SVGEGT in the germline V gene. Trimming removed 8 bases from V and 0 bases from J, with 15 bases in between. This CDR3 is 15 amino acids long. CDR3 residues: CASRPSGVSTDTQYF. CDR3 sequence (DNA): TGTGCCAGCCGCCCGTCGGGGGTGAGCACAGATACGCAGTATTTT.

The chain uses TRBV7-8 and TRBJ2-7; no firm D call. Trimming removed 5 bases from V and 6 bases from J, with 11 bases in between. Germline V CDR1 and CDR2: SGHVS, FQNEAQ. CDR3 length equals 12 residues. The CDR3 is CASSKTSGEQYV. CDR3 bases: TGTGCCAGCAGCAAAACGAGTGGCGAGCAGTACGTC.

The chain uses TRBV5-8 and TRBJ2-7; D may be TRBD2 (5 bases). The CDR3 sequence is 14 residues long. Germline CDR1 and CDR2: SGHTS and YDEGEE. The V end lost 6 bases, the J end lost 0 bases, and 13 bases lay between the germline ends. As DNA, the CDR3 is TGTGCCAGCACGTTGACGGGGAGCTCCTACGAGCAGTACGTC. Translation: CASTLTGSSYEQYV.

The chain carries TRBV7-2 and TRBJ2-2, with TRBD2 matching over 8 bases. The CDR3 sequence is 15 residues long. In germline, CDR1 is SGHTA, CDR2 FQGNSA. The trim removed 2 bases at V and 7 bases at J, leaving 6 bases unmatched. DNA for the CDR3: TGTGCCAGCAGCTTAAATGGCGGGGGGTTCGGGGAGCTGTTTTTT. The encoded protein is CASSLNGGGFGELFF.

The chain couples TRBV6-5 to TRBJ2-1; 9 bases fit TRBD1. CDR1 is MNHEY, CDR2 SVGAGI, per germline. Trimming at V came to 7 bases and at J to 2 bases, leaving 6 bases not matched to a gene. The CDR3 extends over 15 amino acids. This CDR3 reads CASIERQGAYNEQFF. DNA of the CDR3: TGTGCCAGCATCGAACGACAGGGGGCCTACAATGAGCAGTTCTTC.

Remarks on this clone: Other DNA sequences of this sample code for an identical CDR3. The V and J genes are TRBV15 and TRBJ2-2; possibly TRBD2 for D (6 bases). The CDR3 has 14 residues. Trimming stripped 0 bases from V and 4 bases from J, with 6 bases between. In germline, CDR1 is LNHNV, CDR2 YYDKDF (reference sequence). The CDR3: CATSRERGTGELFF. The CDR3 nucleotides read TGTGCCACCAGCAGAGAGCGGGGCACCGGGGAGCTGTTTTTT. Based on the CDR3 plus reference TRBV15 and TRBJ2-2, the full variable domain is DAMVIQNPRYQVTQFGKPVTLSCSQTLNHNVMYWYQQKSSQAPKLLFHYYDKDFNNEADTPDNFQSRRPNTSFCFLDIRSPGLGDTAMYLCATSRERGTGELFFGEGSRLTVL.

The chain recombines TRBV6-4 with TRBJ1-2, with 7 bases identical to TRBD1. The germline V gene encodes CDR1 MRHNA and CDR2 SNTAGT. V lost 6 bases and J lost 5; bases outside the gene matches: 6. The CDR3 spans 13 residues. The chain's CDR3 is CASSRETGYGYTF. The CDR3 DNA reads TGTGCCAGCAGCAGGGAGACAGGGTATGGCTACACCTTC.

The gene calls are TRBV5-1 and TRBJ2-5; 8 bases map to TRBD2. The CDR3 length is 14 residues. J was trimmed by 1 base and V by 3 bases; bases with no gene match: 2. Germline V lookup: CDR1 SGHRS, CDR2 YFSETQ. CDR3 amino acids: CASSSGLAQETQYF. The CDR3 bases are TGCGCCAGCAGCTCAGGACTAGCCCAAGAGACCCAGTACTTC.

The rearrangement joins TRBV7-9 to TRBJ1-4; 7 bases are shared with TRBD1. This CDR3 spans 16 amino acids. The trim removed 4 bases at V and 7 bases at J, leaving 12 bases unmatched. Germline loops: CDR1 SEHNR, CDR2 FQNEAQ (reference sequence). CDR3 sequence: CASSSVDRAGTEKLFF. DNA of the CDR3: TGTGCCAGCAGCTCAGTAGACAGGGCGGGAACTGAAAAACTGTTTTTT.

The gene calls are TRBV7-2 and TRBJ2-5; the match to TRBD2 covers 10 bases. Germline CDR1 reads SGHTA; CDR2 reads FQGNSA. The V segment lost 4 bases and the J segment 5 bases; nucleotides outside the gene matches: 13. The CDR3 has 17 amino acids. The CDR3 nucleotides are TGTGCCAGCAGCTCGCTAGCGGGGGACCCCGGTTGGGAGACCCAGTACTTC. This gives the protein CASSSLAGDPGWETQYF.

This chain uses TRBV3-1 (or the pseudogene TRBV3-2) with TRBJ2-1; D perhaps matches TRBD2 (6 bases). Germline V lookup: CDR1 LGHDT, CDR2 YNNKEL (reference sequence). Deletions cut 5 bases from V and 6 bases from J, with 14 bases between. There are 14 residues in the CDR3. CDR3 sequence reads: CASSGTHLSNEQFF. CDR3 nucleotides: TGTGCCAGCAGCGGGACTCACCTTAGCAATGAGCAGTTCTTC.

This chain links TRBV6-6 with TRBJ2-1; no clear D. Per the germline V gene, CDR1 is MNHNY and CDR2 is SVGAGI (reference sequence). V lost 0 bases and J 10 bases, leaving 7 bases between the germline ends. The CDR3 has 12 amino acids. CDR3 DNA: TGTGCCAGCAGTTACTCCCCGACAGAGCAGTTCTTC. Its translation is CASSYSPTEQFF.

This rearrangement joins TRBV5-1 to TRBJ1-2, with 11 nucleotides matching TRBD1. Germline V gene data show CDR1 as SGHRS and CDR2 as YFSETQ. With V trimmed by 1 base and J by 7 bases, 9 bases remained unmatched. The CDR3 contains 16 residues. The CDR3 here is CASSLIPGTGGIGYTF. CDR3 coding DNA: TGCGCCAGCAGCTTGATACCAGGGACAGGGGGGATTGGCTACACCTTC.

The chain carries TRBV2 and TRBJ2-3; D ambiguous. The CDR3 totals 15 residues. V was trimmed by 4 bases and J by 1 base, leaving 12 bases between them. The germline gives CDR1 SNHLY, CDR2 FYNNEI. The CDR3 nucleotides are TGTGCCAGCAGTGGGAGTCTAGTAGGCACAGATACGCAGTATTTT. Translating it yields CASSGSLVGTDTQYF.

The V call is TRBV7-9, the J call TRBJ2-1, with 12 bases lining up with TRBD2. The trim removed 6 bases at V and 5 bases at J, leaving 5 bases unmatched. Germline CDR1 is SEHNR and CDR2 is FQNEAQ (reference sequence). The CDR3 consists of 15 residues. CDR3 in amino acids: CASSSSGRENNEQFF. CDR3 sequence (DNA): TGTGCCAGCAGTTCTAGCGGGAGGGAAAACAATGAGCAGTTCTTC. Together with reference TRBV7-9 and TRBJ2-1, the CDR3 gives the full variable domain: DTGVSQNPRHKITKRGQNVTFRCDPISEHNRLYWYRQTLGQGPEFLTYFQNEAQLEKSRLLSDRFSAERPKGSFSTLEIQRTEQGDSAMYLCASSSSGRENNEQFFGPGTRLTVL.

The CDR3 DNA reads as TGTGCTAGTGGGCTGGGACAGGGGAACACTGAAGCTTTCTTT. This translates into CASGLGQGNTEAFF. The genes are TRBV12-5 and TRBJ1-1; 9 bases are a match to TRBD1. Per the germline V gene, CDR1 is LGHNT and CDR2 is FRNRAP. Trimming removed 6 bases from V and 1 base from J; junction bases left unmatched: 3. The CDR3 consists of 14 residues.